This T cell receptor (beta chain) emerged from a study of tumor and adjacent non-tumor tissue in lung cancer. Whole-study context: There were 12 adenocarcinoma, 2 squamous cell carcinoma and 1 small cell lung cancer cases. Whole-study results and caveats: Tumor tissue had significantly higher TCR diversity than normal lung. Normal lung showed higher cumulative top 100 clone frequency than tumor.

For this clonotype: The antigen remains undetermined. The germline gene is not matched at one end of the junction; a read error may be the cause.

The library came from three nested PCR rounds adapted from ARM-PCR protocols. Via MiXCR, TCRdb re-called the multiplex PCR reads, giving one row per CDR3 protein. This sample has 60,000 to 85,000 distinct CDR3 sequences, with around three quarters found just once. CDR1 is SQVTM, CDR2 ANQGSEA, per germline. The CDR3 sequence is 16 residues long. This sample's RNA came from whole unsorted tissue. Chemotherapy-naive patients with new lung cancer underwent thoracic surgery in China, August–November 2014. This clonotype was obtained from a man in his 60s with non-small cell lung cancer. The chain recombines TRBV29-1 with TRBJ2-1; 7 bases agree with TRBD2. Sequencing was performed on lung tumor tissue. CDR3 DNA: TGCAGCATTGAGTCCATGCTAGCGGATGATTACAATGAGCAGTTCTTC. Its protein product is CSIESMLADDYNEQFF.